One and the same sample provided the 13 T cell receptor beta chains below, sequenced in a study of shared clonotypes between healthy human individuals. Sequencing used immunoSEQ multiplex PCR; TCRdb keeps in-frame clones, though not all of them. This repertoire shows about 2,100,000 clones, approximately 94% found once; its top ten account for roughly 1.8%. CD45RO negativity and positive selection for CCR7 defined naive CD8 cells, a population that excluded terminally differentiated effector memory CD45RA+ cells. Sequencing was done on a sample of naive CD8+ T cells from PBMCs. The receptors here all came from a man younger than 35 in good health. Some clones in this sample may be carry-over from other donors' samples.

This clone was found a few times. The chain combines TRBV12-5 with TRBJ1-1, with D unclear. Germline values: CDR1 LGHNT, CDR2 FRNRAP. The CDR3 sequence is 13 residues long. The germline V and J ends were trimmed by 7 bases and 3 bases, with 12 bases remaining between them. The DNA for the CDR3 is TGTGCTAGTGTCTCCGAAATGTACACTGAAGCTTTCTTT. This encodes CASVSEMYTEAFF.

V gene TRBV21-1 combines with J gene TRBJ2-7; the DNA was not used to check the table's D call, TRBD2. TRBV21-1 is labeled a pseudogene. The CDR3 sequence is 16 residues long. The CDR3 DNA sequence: TGTGCCAGCAGCAAAAGGTGCCCACTAGGCTCCTACGAGCAGTACTTC. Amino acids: CASSKRCPLGSYEQYF.

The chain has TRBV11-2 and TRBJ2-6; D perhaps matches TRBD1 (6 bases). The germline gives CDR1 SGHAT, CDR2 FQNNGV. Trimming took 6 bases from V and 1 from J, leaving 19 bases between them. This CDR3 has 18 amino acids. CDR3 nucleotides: TGTGCCAGCAGTCTCAGGGCAGGGGCCTCTTCTGGGGCCAACGTCCTGACTTTC. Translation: CASSLRAGASSGANVLTF.

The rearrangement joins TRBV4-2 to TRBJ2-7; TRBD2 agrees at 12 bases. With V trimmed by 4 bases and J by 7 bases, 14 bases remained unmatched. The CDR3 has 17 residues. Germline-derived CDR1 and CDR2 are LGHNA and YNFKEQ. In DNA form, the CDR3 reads TGTGCCAGCAGCCTTTCAGACCGACTAGCGGGAGTTCTGGAGCAGTACTTC. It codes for CASSLSDRLAGVLEQYF.

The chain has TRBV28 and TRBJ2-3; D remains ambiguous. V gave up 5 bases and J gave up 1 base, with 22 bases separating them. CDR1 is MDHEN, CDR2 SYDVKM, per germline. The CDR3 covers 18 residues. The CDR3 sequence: CASSRDGPKSLGTDTQYF. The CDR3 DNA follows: TGTGCCAGCAGTCGAGACGGTCCAAAAAGTCTAGGCACAGATACGCAGTATTTT.

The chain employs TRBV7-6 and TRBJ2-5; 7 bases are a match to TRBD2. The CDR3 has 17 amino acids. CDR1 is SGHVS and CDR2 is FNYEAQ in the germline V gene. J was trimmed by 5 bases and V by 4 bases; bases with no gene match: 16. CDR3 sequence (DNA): TGTGCCAGCAGCTCCGTTGTTCGGCGGGAGATCAAGGAGACCCAGTACTTC. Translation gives CASSSVVRREIKETQYF.

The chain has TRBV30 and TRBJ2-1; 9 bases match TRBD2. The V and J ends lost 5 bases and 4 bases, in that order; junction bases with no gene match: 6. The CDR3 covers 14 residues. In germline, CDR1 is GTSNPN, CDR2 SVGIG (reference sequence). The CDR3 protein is CAWGTSGFYNEQFF. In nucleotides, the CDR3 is TGTGCCTGGGGAACTAGCGGGTTTTACAATGAGCAGTTCTTC.

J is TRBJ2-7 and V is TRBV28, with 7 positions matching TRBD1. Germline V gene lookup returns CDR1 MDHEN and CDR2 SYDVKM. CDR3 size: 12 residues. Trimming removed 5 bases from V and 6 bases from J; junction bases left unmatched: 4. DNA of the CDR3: TGTGCCAGCAGTGACAGGGTCCCCGAGCAGTACTTC. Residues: CASSDRVPEQYF.

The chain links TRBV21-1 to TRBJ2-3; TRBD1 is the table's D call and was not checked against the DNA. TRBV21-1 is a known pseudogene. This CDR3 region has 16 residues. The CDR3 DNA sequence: TGTGCCAGCAGCAAAGGACAGACAACAAGCACAGATACGCAGTATTTT. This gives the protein CASSKGQTTSTDTQYF.

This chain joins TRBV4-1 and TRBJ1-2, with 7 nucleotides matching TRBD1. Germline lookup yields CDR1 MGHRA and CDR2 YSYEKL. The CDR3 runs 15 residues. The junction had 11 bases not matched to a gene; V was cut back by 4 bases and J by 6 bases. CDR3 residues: CASSLIRQGPHGYTF. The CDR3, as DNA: TGCGCCAGCAGCCTGATCCGACAGGGACCCCATGGCTACACCTTC.

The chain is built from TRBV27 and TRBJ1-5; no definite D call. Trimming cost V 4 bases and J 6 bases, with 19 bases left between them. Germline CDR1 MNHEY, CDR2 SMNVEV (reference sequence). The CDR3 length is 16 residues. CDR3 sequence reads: CASSSSWTSLGQPQHF. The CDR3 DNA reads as TGTGCCAGCAGTTCCTCTTGGACCTCATTGGGTCAGCCCCAGCATTTT.

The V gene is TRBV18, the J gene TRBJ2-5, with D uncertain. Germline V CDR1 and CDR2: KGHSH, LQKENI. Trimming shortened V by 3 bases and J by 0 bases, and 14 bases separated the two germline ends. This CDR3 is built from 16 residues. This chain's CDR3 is CASSPDDAADQETQYF. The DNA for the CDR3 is TGTGCCAGCTCACCTGATGACGCAGCAGACCAAGAGACCCAGTACTTC.

As DNA, the CDR3 is TGTGCCACCAGCAGACGGGGACGTGGGGTGACCCAGTACTTC. The encoded protein is CATSRRGRGVTQYF. The gene calls are TRBV15 and TRBJ2-5; perhaps D is TRBD1 or TRBD2 (5 bases each). CDR1 is LNHNV and CDR2 is YYDKDF in the germline V gene (reference sequence). The length of the CDR3 is 14 residues. The V end was cut by 2 bases, the J end by 7 bases, with 14 bases between.